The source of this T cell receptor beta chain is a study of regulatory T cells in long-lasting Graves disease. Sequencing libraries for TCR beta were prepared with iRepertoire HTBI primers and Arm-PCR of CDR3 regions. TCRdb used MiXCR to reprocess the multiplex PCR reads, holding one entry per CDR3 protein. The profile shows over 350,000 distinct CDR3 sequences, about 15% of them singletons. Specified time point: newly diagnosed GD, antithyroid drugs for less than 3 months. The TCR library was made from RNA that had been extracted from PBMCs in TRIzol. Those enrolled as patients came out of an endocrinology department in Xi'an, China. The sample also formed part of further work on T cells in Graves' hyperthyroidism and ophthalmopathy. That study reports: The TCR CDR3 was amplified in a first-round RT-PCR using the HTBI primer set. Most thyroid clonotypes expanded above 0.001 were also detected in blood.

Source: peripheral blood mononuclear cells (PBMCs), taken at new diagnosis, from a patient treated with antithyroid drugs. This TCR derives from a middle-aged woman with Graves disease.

CDR3 residues: CASSPSPALAINIQYF. CDR3 DNA sequence: TGTGCCAGCAGCCCGAGCCCTGCACTAGCGATAAACATTCAGTACTTC. The V call is TRBV3-1, the J call TRBJ2-4, with 7 bases fitting TRBD2. The CDR3 runs to 16 residues. The junction had 12 bases not matched to a gene; V was cut back by 4 bases and J by 6 bases. CDR1 and CDR2 from the germline V gene are LGHDT and YNNKEL (reference sequence). The variable domain in full, with the rest retrieved from reference TRBV3-1 and TRBJ2-4, is DTAVSQTPKYLVTQMGNDKSIKCEQNLGHDTMYWYKQDSKKFLKIMFSYNNKELIINETVPNRFSPKSPDKAHLNLHINSLELGDSAVYFCASSPSPALAINIQYFGAGTRLSVL.